Sequencing of this T cell receptor (beta chain) was carried out in a study of cytomegalovirus exposure and HLA in healthy donors. Study-wide results and caveats: TCR beta sequences reportedly predicted most subjects' HLA-A and HLA-B alleles accurately. Reportedly, fewer N-insertions than the approximately 700-donor mean appeared in an Asian-associated ancestry cluster in a later analysis. An analysis done earlier found most TCR beta V segments productive about 87% or about 30% of the time.

As for this clone: The antigen is undetermined.

The V gene lost 6 bases and the J gene lost 4 bases, with 13 bases spanning the gap. The length of the CDR3 is 13 residues. Germline lookup yields CDR1 GTSNPN and CDR2 SVGIG (reference sequence). Primers included in the PCR were 60 Vbeta and 13 Jbeta primers. Produced via immunoSEQ multiplex PCR; TCRdb's table is partial and in-frame only. The sample includes more than 150,000 clones, 65% to 90% of them seen just once. The V gene is TRBV30, the J gene TRBJ1-5; D might be TRBD1 (6 bases). This clonotype was sampled from a girl aged 2-15 years in good health and CMV-seropositive. Sequencing was carried out using PBMCs. The CDR3 DNA follows: TGTGCCTGCGGACAGCGGAAAAATCAGCCCCAGCATTTT. Its protein is CACGQRKNQPQHF.